This T cell receptor (beta chain) was captured in a study of control samples from healthy donors and cancer patients. Assay: immunoSEQ multiplex PCR; the TCRdb copy retains only in-frame clones and omits some. Of approximately 94,000 clones listed, roughly nine tenths were seen once; the top ten hold 18%. Germline-derived CDR1 and CDR2 are SGDLS and YYNGEE. Between the trimmed V and J ends, which lost 5 bases and 8 bases, there was a span of 14 bases. The CDR3 extends over 13 amino acids. The sequencing input was blood. This receptor was obtained from a woman aged 45-60 years in good health. The J gene is TRBJ2-1, the V gene TRBV9, with D perhaps given as TRBD1 or TRBD2 (5 bases each). CDR3 protein: CASRSYQGDEQFF. The CDR3 DNA is TGTGCCAGCAGGAGCTACCAGGGAGATGAGCAGTTCTTC.